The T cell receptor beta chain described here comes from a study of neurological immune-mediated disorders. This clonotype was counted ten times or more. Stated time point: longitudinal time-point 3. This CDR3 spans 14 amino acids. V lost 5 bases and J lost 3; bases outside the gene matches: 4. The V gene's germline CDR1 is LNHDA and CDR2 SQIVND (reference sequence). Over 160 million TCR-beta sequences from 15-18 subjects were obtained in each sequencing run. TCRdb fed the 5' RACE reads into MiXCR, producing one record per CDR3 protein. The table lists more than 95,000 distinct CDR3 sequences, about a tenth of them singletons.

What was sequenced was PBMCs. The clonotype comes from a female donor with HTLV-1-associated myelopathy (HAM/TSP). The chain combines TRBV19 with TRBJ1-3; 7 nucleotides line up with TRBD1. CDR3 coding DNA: TGTGCCAGTAGTTCACAGGGGCTTGGAAACACCATATATTTT. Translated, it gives CASSSQGLGNTIYF. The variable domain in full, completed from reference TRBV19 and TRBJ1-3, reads DGGITQSPKYLFRKEGQNVTLSCEQNLNHDAMYWYRQDPGQGLRLIYYSQIVNDFQKGDIAEGYSVSREKKESFPLTVTSAQKNPTAFYLCASSSQGLGNTIYFGEGSWLTVV.